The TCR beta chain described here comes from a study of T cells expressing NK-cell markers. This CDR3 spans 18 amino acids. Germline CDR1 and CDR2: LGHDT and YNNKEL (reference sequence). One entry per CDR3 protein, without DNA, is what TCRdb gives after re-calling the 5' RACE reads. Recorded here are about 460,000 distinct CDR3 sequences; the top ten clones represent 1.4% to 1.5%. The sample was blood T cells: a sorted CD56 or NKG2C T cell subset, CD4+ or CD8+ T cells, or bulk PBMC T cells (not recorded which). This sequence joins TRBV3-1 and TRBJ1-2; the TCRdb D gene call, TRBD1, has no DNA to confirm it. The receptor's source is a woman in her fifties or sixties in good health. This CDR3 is CASSQDGPWGTGIYGYTF.